This T cell receptor (beta chain) was identified during a study of OX40 agonist ivuxolimab in advanced cancers. The wider study: With a range of roughly 20 to 85, age averaged roughly 61 years, and roughly 80% were male.

Clones were read by immunoSEQ multiplex PCR, and TCRdb kept only the in-frame ones, dropping some. The data hold under 90,000 clones, with 90% to 95% observed a single time. Notes on this clone: What it binds is unknown.

Study-level findings and limits: By week 6 at 0.1 to 3.0 mg/kg, blood CD4+ and CD8+ T cells had expanded clonally. Relative to CD4+, CD8+ T cells held more expanded clones on average. In the 0.1-3.0 mg/kg groups, partial responders showed among the lowest expansion.

CDR3 length: 14 residues. This receptor was taken from an adult with an advanced solid tumor such as melanoma, head and neck, liver or kidney cancer. The sequences come from CD4+ or CD8+ T cells sorted from blood, collected in a trial of the OX40 agonist ivuxolimab. The J gene is TRBJ2-5, the V gene TRBV7-5; the table gives TRBD1 as D, unverified against the DNA. TRBV7-5 constitutes a pseudogene. CDR3 loop: CVRKIKTGEETQYF. In nucleotides, the CDR3 is TGTGTCAGAAAGATTAAGACAGGGGAAGAGACCCAGTACTTC.